Listed below are T cell receptor beta chains from one sample, sequenced in a study of T cell repertoires in cytomegalovirus infection. TCRdb reprocessed the reads with MiXCR, giving one entry per CDR3 protein. The sample shows roughly 630,000 distinct CDR3 sequences, roughly 24% of them seen only once. Input material: CD8+ T cells from PBMCs. The receptors stem from a human donor in good health (CMV status not recorded). Some clones in this sample may be carry-over from other donors' samples. CDR3s include the opening cysteine and the closing phenylalanine or tryptophan. The D gene is left open where the match is weak. Part of the rows lack a size; the others show once, few, many or a class for expanded clones.

j_call,v_call,d_call,clone_size,cdr3_nt,cdr3_aa
TRBJ2-5,TRBV29-1,.,.,TGCAGCGTCGTAGCAGAGACCCAGTACTTC,CSVVAETQYF
TRBJ2-7,TRBV28,.,few,TGTGCCAGCAGTTCCCGACACCACTCGTACGAGCAGTACTTC,CASSSRHHSYEQYF
TRBJ2-1,TRBV2,TRBD2,few,TGTGCCTGTCGTCCGACTAGCGGGGGGGAGTACAATGAGCAGTTCTTC,CACRPTSGGEYNEQFF
TRBJ2-5,TRBV7-6,TRBD1,many,TGTGCCAGCAGCTCCGGGGACAGCCAAGAGACCCAGTACTTC,CASSSGDSQETQYF
TRBJ1-1,TRBV5-4,.,.,TGTGCCAGCAGCCCTGGGCCGGGAGCAGCTTTCTTT,CASSPGPGAAFF
TRBJ1-1,TRBV27,.,.,TGTGCCAGCAGTACCACGACGGGCACTGAAGCTTTCTTT,CASSTTTGTEAFF
TRBJ1-5,TRBV7-8,.,many,TGTGCCAGCAGCCTGAGACTAGGGACACCCCTAAGCAATCAGCCCCAGCATTTT,CASSLRLGTPLSNQPQHF
TRBJ2-5,TRBV18,TRBD1,.,TGTGCCAGCTCACCCTCGGGACAGGGGGGAGAGACCCAGTACTTC,CASSPSGQGGETQYF
TRBJ1-4,TRBV6-6,.,.,TGTGCCAGCAGTTACTCGTCGGGCTTTAATGAAAAACTGTTTTTT,CASSYSSGFNEKLFF
TRBJ2-2,TRBV6-1,.,.,TGTGCCAGCAGGATCGGGTCTCTAACCGGGGAGCTGTTTTTT,CASRIGSLTGELFF
TRBJ2-1,TRBV28,.,.,TGTGCCAGCAGTTTAAGGGTTGGGGGTTTACTCAATGAGCAGTTCTTC,CASSLRVGGLLNEQFF
TRBJ2-2,TRBV6-1,.,.,TGTGCCAGCAGTGACCCTTTTTTCGGCGGGGAGCTGTTTTTT,CASSDPFFGGELFF
TRBJ2-1,TRBV12-3/TRBV12-4,.,.,TGTGCCAGCAGCCGTTGGGGGGGGGGCGATGAGCAGTTCTTC,CASSRWGGGDEQFF
TRBJ1-4,TRBV7-2,.,many,TGTGCCAGCAGCTGGACCGGTACTGTTGAAAAACTGTTTTTT,CASSWTGTVEKLFF
TRBJ2-4,TRBV5-1,.,.,TGCGCCAGCAGCTTGGACAGGGTAGTAGACATTCAGTACTTC,CASSLDRVVDIQYF
TRBJ2-2,TRBV7-3,TRBD1,.,TGTGCCAGCAGCTTCCCAAGGGGGCAGGGCACCGGGGAGCTGTTTTTT,CASSFPRGQGTGELFF
TRBJ2-5,TRBV7-6,.,.,TGTGCCAGCAGCTTGACAGACAGGCGAGAGACCCAGTACTTC,CASSLTDRRETQYF
TRBJ1-1,TRBV7-6,.,few,TGTGCTAGCAGCCCACTAACAGGCAACGCGAGGACTGAAGCTTTCTTT,CASSPLTGNARTEAFF
TRBJ1-1,TRBV20-1,.,.,TGCAGTGCTTCCCAGAGGGAAGAAGCTTTCTTT,CSASQREEAFF
TRBJ1-4,TRBV7-9,.,few,TGTGCCAGCATCGGGACGGATGAAAAACTGTTTTTT,CASIGTDEKLFF
TRBJ1-1,TRBV12-3/TRBV12-4,.,few,TGTGCCAGCAGACCAGGGGATAAGGCTTTCTTT,CASRPGDKAFF
TRBJ2-7,TRBV28,.,many,TGTGCCAGCAGTTTAAACTTCCACGAGCAGTACTTC,CASSLNFHEQYF
TRBJ1-2,TRBV20-1,.,many,TGCAGTGCTAGAGACCACGGAGGGGTCTCTGGTGGCTACACCTTC,CSARDHGGVSGGYTF
TRBJ2-1,TRBV29-1,.,few,TGCAGCGTCGGGACTTACAATGAGCAGTTCTTC,CSVGTYNEQFF
TRBJ1-5,TRBV7-8,TRBD1,many,TGTGCCAGCAGCCCTGGGACAGGGGGTAAGCCCCAGCATTTT,CASSPGTGGKPQHF